This T cell receptor beta chain was obtained from a study of T cells in Graves' hyperthyroidism and ophthalmopathy. The CDR3 regions of TCR beta were amplified from RNA transcripts. The TCR CDR3 first-round RT-PCR relied on the HTBI primer set. TCRdb re-analysed the multiplex PCR reads in MiXCR, keeping a single row per CDR3 protein. Counted here are a few hundred thousand distinct CDR3 sequences, less than 20% occurring once; the ten biggest clones make up about 38%. Broader study findings: Among clonotypes expanded in thyroid above 0.001, most were also found in blood. Ophthalmopathy was told apart from stable hyperthyroidism by a 13 V-J model.

Orbital computed tomography and thyroid ultrasound, together with serum TRAb and thyroxine and clinical symptoms, were used for diagnoses. The source of the PBMCs was around 10 ml of fresh peripheral blood. With V trimmed by 4 bases and J by 2 bases, 6 bases remained unmatched. Germline loops: CDR1 LGHDT, CDR2 YNNKEL (reference sequence). The CDR3 length is 15 residues. A few counts support this clonotype. As yet, its antigen is unknown. The source is a man aged 18 to 30 with Graves' ophthalmopathy. The J gene is TRBJ2-5, the V gene TRBV3-1; 8 nucleotides agree with TRBD1. The sample taken for sequencing was blood. This CDR3 reads CASSRNRGRQETQYF. In DNA, the CDR3 is TGTGCCAGCAGCCGAAACAGGGGGAGACAAGAGACCCAGTACTTC.